The rows below give T cell receptor beta chains drawn from one sample of a study of metastatic and nonmetastatic thyroid tumors. Via MiXCR, TCRdb re-called the PCR reads. The data show over 45,000 clones, more than 20% seen once. Sequenced sample: blood. The receptors derive from a male donor with papillary thyroid cancer or a benign thyroid nodule (not recorded which). Some clones in this sample may be carry-over from other donors' samples. Each CDR3 is given with its conserved first and last residue. The D gene is left open where the match is weak. For some rows the clone size is stated as once, few or many, or as a class when expanded; others skip it.

d_call | clone_size | j_call | v_call | cdr3_aa | cdr3_nt
TRBD1 | many | TRBJ2-3 | TRBV6-1 | CASTNPGQGTDTQYF | TGTGCCAGCACTAACCCCGGACAGGGCACAGATACGCAGTATTTT
NA | NA | TRBJ2-3 | TRBV7-2 | CASSLAAYTDTQYF | TGTGCCAGCAGCTTAGCGGCTTACACAGATACGCAGTATTTT
NA | few | TRBJ2-3 | TRBV12-3/TRBV12-4 | CASSLTETSTDTQYF | TGTGCCAGCAGTTTAACAGAGACTAGCACAGATACGCAGTATTTT
NA | many | TRBJ1-4 | TRBV5-4 | CASSLRGAGEKLFF | TGTGCCAGCAGCTTGCGGGGCGCTGGTGAAAAACTGTTTTTT
TRBD1 | many | TRBJ1-2 | TRBV6-4 | CASRGQDAGGYTF | TGTGCCAGCAGGGGACAGGATGCGGGTGGCTACACCTTC
NA | many | TRBJ2-7 | TRBV12-3/TRBV12-4 | CASSLSVSSRGYF | TGTGCCAGCAGTTTATCGGTCTCTAGCCGCGGGTACTTC
NA | many | TRBJ1-5 | TRBV12-3/TRBV12-4 | CASSFGQRDQPQHF | TGTGCCAGCAGTTTTGGACAGAGGGATCAGCCCCAGCATTTT
NA | many | TRBJ1-1 | TRBV5-1 | CASSPVLSLNTEAFF | TGCGCCAGCAGCCCGGTCCTTAGTCTGAACACTGAAGCTTTCTTT
NA | NA | TRBJ2-5 | TRBV11-2 | CASSLRGGWETQYF | TGTGCCAGCAGCTTGAGAGGGGGGTGGGAGACCCAGTACTTC
NA | NA | TRBJ2-7 | TRBV30 | CAGRDGEYEQYF | TGTGCCGGACGGGACGGGGAATACGAGCAGTACTTC
NA | NA | TRBJ1-5 | TRBV30 | CAWSPGLINQPQHF | TGTGCCTGGAGTCCGGGACTGATCAATCAGCCCCAGCATTTT
NA | once | TRBJ1-3 | TRBV4-2 | CASSQEVTIGNTIYF | TGTGCCAGCAGCCAAGAGGTTACCATTGGAAACACCATATATTTT
TRBD1 | many | TRBJ1-2 | TRBV6-1 | CASSAAGGVYGYTF | TGTGCCAGCAGTGCCGCAGGGGGCGTCTATGGCTACACCTTC